A single sample is the source of the 7 T cell receptor beta chains below, sequenced in a study of blood T cell repertoires in COVID-19. Assay used: immunoSEQ multiplex PCR; TCRdb lists only in-frame clones, some missing. The data contain fewer than 250,000 clones, approximately 86% of them seen just once; the ten biggest clones take up 3.5% to 4%. The sequencing input was PBMCs or T cells enriched from blood (not recorded which). Receptors originate from a woman in her 40s with acute COVID-19.

This chain links TRBV7-6 with TRBJ2-5; 12 bases line up with TRBD2. The length of the CDR3 is 14 residues. Trimming at V came to 7 bases and at J to 4 bases, leaving 4 bases not matched to a gene. Germline-derived CDR1 and CDR2 are SGHVS and FNYEAQ. This chain's CDR3 is CASTPSGRVETQYF. CDR3 DNA: TGTGCCAGCACGCCTAGCGGGAGGGTAGAGACCCAGTACTTC. Drawing the rest from reference TRBV7-6 and TRBJ2-5, the complete variable domain is GAGVSQSPRYKVTKRGQDVALRCDPISGHVSLYWYRQALGQGPEFLTYFNYEAQQDKSGLPNDRFSAERPEGSISTLTIQRTEQRDSAMYRCASTPSGRVETQYFGPGTRLLVL.

The rearrangement links TRBV28 to TRBJ2-1; D is uncertain. Germline V gene data show CDR1 as MDHEN and CDR2 as SYDVKM. V was trimmed by 5 bases and J by 9 bases, leaving 11 bases between them. The CDR3 loop spans 12 amino acids. CDR3 amino acids: CASSPYGGEQFF. The CDR3 DNA reads TGTGCCAGCAGTCCCTACGGCGGTGAGCAGTTCTTC.

Here the CDR3 DNA reads TGTGCCAGCAGGCCAAATACAGGGATTCCCTACGAGCAGTACTTC. It translates to CASRPNTGIPYEQYF. V gene TRBV28 combines with J gene TRBJ2-7; possible D gene TRBD1, 6 bases. Per germline, CDR1 MDHEN and CDR2 SYDVKM. V lost 6 bases and J 2 bases, leaving 17 bases between the germline ends. The CDR3 consists of 15 residues.

This sequence joins TRBV28 and TRBJ1-4; TRBD1 is a possible D gene (6 bases). The CDR3 loop spans 13 amino acids. Trimming shortened V by 8 bases and J by 4 bases, and 11 bases separated the two germline ends. Looked up from germline, CDR1 is MDHEN and CDR2 is SYDVKM. CDR3 residues: CASYDRLNEKLFF. In nucleotides, the CDR3 is TGTGCCAGCTACGACAGGCTTAATGAAAAACTGTTTTTT. The complete variable domain, with remaining parts taken from reference TRBV28 and TRBJ1-4, reads DVKVTQSSRYLVKRTGEKVFLECVQDMDHENMFWYRQDPGLGLRLIYFSYDVKMKEKGDIPEGYSVSREKKERFSLILESASTNQTSMYLCASYDRLNEKLFFGSGTQLSVL.

This clone was counted once. This chain joins TRBV3-1 (or the pseudogene TRBV3-2) and TRBJ1-2; the D is unclear. CDR3 size: 16 residues. V lost 0 bases and J lost 3, with 14 bases in between. Germline V gene lookup returns CDR1 LGHDT and CDR2 YNNKEL (reference sequence). In DNA, the CDR3 is TGTGCCAGCAGCCAAGATCGAGCGGGCGGCCACTATGGCTACACCTTC. This translates into CASSQDRAGGHYGYTF.

The gene calls are TRBV19 and TRBJ2-3, with TRBD2 as a possible D gene (6 bases). V lost 7 bases and J lost 5, with 16 bases in between. The CDR3 extends over 14 amino acids. CDR1 is LNHDA and CDR2 is SQIVND in the germline V gene (reference sequence). CDR3 DNA sequence: TGTGCCAGTACCTCCGGGACTGCCATAGATACGCAGTATTTT. Translation gives CASTSGTAIDTQYF.

The V call is TRBV7-2, the J call TRBJ1-4; D may be TRBD1 (6 bases). Trimming pared 5 bases from V and 6 bases from J, leaving 16 bases between. Looked up from germline, CDR1 is SGHTA and CDR2 is FQGNSA. The CDR3 contains 15 residues. CDR3 DNA sequence: TGTGCCAGCAGCGCAGACAGGCGGTGGGATGAAAAACTGTTTTTT. It translates to CASSADRRWDEKLFF.